The entry that follows covers one T cell receptor beta chain sequence. Antigen unknown. The data were taken from a study of CXCR3-negative and CXCR3-positive naive CD8 T cells. In the study overall: Every library held about 1.5 +/- 0.3 million TRB reads, and the total came to some 130 million. Study-wide results and caveats: Memory CD8+ T cell repertoires were far less diverse than both naive subsets. Post-cryopreservation CXCR3 expression was partly diminished, and the bulk of assays employed fresh PBMCs.

Libraries of TRB cDNA were made by 5' RACE and carried UMIs. Reanalyzing the 5' RACE reads, TCRdb keeps one entry per CDR3 protein, without DNA. The sample has around 48,000 distinct CDR3 sequences. Germline V gene lookup returns CDR1 SEHNR and CDR2 FQNEAQ (reference sequence). There are 16 residues in the CDR3. The sequencing input was memory CD8+ T cells from blood. The TCR was taken from a human donor in good health. Some clones in this sample may be carry-over from other donors' samples. V and J are TRBV7-9 and TRBJ1-1; without DNA, the TCRdb call of TRBD1 cannot be checked. The CDR3 spells CASSPGQGEVNTEAFF.